This T cell receptor (beta chain) comes out of a study of T cell repertoires in cytomegalovirus infection. Study as a whole: The public TCR beta signatures pointed to both CMV infection and matching HLA type. Study results and limitations: People with CMV and the relevant HLA were identified by cumulative public TCR beta family frequency. In two of eight donors, the top clonotype was HLA-C-restricted CMV-specific.

TCRdb ran MiXCR on the reads and lists one entry per CDR3 protein. The table records approximately 170,000 distinct CDR3 sequences, approximately 15% of them present only once. V gave up 4 bases and J gave up 0 bases, with 12 bases separating them. Germline V lookup: CDR1 SQVTM, CDR2 ANQGSEA. This CDR3 is built from 14 residues. This clonotype was seen a few times. The antigen remains unidentified. Sequenced sample: PBMCs. The TCR comes from a human donor in good health (CMV status not recorded). Some clones in this sample may be carry-over from other donors' samples. The chain carries TRBV29-1 and TRBJ1-1; D ambiguous. CDR3: CSVGPWQVNTEAFF. The CDR3 DNA sequence: TGCAGCGTTGGTCCGTGGCAGGTGAACACTGAAGCTTTCTTT.